Listed below are T cell receptor beta chains from one sample, sequenced in a study of T cell responses to AZD1222 COVID-19 vaccine. Data came from immunoSEQ multiplex PCR; TCRdb stores just in-frame clones and leaves some out. The sample shows 130,000 or so clones, 85% to 95% of them seen only once. The starting material was peripheral blood, obtained on day 0 of AZD1222 vaccination. The source is an adult in good health. Each CDR3 is given with its conserved first and last residue. The D gene is left open where the match is weak. Rows may omit the clone size; those that give it use once, few, many or a size class.

cdr3_length j_call d_call clone_size v_call cdr3_aa cdr3_nt
11 TRBJ1-5 - once TRBV28 CASRGSQPQHF TGTGCCAGCAGAGGGTCACAGCCCCAGCATTTT
16 TRBJ1-5 - once TRBV27 CASSSGTQGRNQPQHF TGTGCCAGCAGCTCAGGGACTCAGGGAAGGAATCAGCCCCAGCATTTT
14 TRBJ2-7 - - TRBV19 CASRRDLDSYEQYF TGTGCCAGTAGGAGGGACCTAGACAGCTACGAGCAGTACTTC
13 TRBJ1-1 - - TRBV30 CAWMAGLRTEAFF TGTGCCTGGATGGCTGGGTTAAGGACTGAAGCTTTCTTT
14 TRBJ2-3 - - TRBV27 CASESGASTDTQYF TGTGCCAGCGAAAGCGGAGCTAGCACAGATACGCAGTATTTT
14 TRBJ2-7 TRBD2 - TRBV7-3 CASSPRGGKYEQYF TGTGCCAGCAGTCCACGGGGGGGCAAATACGAGCAGTACTTC
13 TRBJ2-5 - few TRBV27 CASRTGSGGTQYF TGTGCCAGCAGAACCGGGTCCGGCGGGACCCAGTACTTC
15 TRBJ2-7 TRBD2 - TRBV7-2 CASSLSERGPYEQYF TGTGCCAGCAGCTTATCCGAGCGGGGTCCCTACGAGCAGTACTTC
12 TRBJ2-1 - - TRBV7-6 CASSRYDNEQFF TGTGCCAGCAGCCGGTACGACAATGAGCAGTTCTTC
13 TRBJ1-2 - - TRBV11-3 CASSRVGGYGYTF TGTGCCAGCAGTCGCGTCGGGGGCTATGGCTACACCTTC
15 TRBJ2-7 - - TRBV5-1 CASSLAGGAIYEQYF TGCGCCAGCAGCTTGGCCGGCGGGGCGATCTACGAGCAGTACTTC
18 TRBJ2-6 - - TRBV24-1 CATSDAGPQDSGANVLTF TGTGCCACCAGTGATGCCGGGCCGCAAGACTCTGGGGCCAACGTCCTGACTTTC
14 TRBJ1-5 - - TRBV7-6 CASSLVQAAQPQHF TGTGCCAGCAGCTTAGTACAGGCGGCGCAGCCCCAGCATTTT
14 TRBJ1-3 - - TRBV5-1 CASSLSGVGNTIYF TGCGCCAGCAGCTTATCTGGAGTTGGAAACACCATATATTTT
13 TRBJ1-6 - - TRBV12-3/TRBV12-4 CASSFEGGSPLHF TGTGCCAGCAGTTTTGAGGGAGGTTCACCCCTCCACTTT
13 TRBJ1-1 - - TRBV28 CASRRQPTTEAFF TGTGCCAGCAGGAGACAGCCCACAACTGAAGCTTTCTTT
14 TRBJ1-2 - - TRBV19 CASSPSRGNYGYTF TGTGCCAGTTCCCCCTCCAGGGGAAACTATGGCTACACCTTC
17 TRBJ2-4 TRBD1 - TRBV23-1 CASRPTGTVGYKNIQYF TGCGCCAGCAGACCCACAGGGACAGTCGGATACAAAAACATTCAGTACTTC
13 TRBJ2-2 TRBD1 - TRBV20-1 CSASPTGAGELFF TGCAGTGCTAGTCCTACAGGGGCCGGGGAGCTGTTTTTT
20 TRBJ2-2 TRBD1 - TRBV5-1 CASSPTTTQGPASPTGELFF TGCGCCAGCAGCCCAACCACAACACAGGGGCCGGCTAGCCCCACCGGGGAGCTGTTTTTT
17 TRBJ2-2 TRBD2 - TRBV7-8 CASSLELAGGRTGELFF TGTGCCAGCAGCTTAGAGCTAGCGGGGGGGCGAACCGGGGAGCTGTTTTTT
15 TRBJ1-5 - - TRBV19 CASTIGQGSNQPQHF TGTGCCAGTACTATCGGGCAGGGAAGCAATCAGCCCCAGCATTTT
14 TRBJ1-5 - - TRBV27 CASSSTGGYQPQHF TGTGCCAGCAGTTCGACGGGGGGCTATCAGCCCCAGCATTTT
13 TRBJ1-1 TRBD1 many TRBV9 CASSVGTGYEAFF TGTGCCAGCAGCGTGGGGACAGGCTATGAAGCTTTCTTT